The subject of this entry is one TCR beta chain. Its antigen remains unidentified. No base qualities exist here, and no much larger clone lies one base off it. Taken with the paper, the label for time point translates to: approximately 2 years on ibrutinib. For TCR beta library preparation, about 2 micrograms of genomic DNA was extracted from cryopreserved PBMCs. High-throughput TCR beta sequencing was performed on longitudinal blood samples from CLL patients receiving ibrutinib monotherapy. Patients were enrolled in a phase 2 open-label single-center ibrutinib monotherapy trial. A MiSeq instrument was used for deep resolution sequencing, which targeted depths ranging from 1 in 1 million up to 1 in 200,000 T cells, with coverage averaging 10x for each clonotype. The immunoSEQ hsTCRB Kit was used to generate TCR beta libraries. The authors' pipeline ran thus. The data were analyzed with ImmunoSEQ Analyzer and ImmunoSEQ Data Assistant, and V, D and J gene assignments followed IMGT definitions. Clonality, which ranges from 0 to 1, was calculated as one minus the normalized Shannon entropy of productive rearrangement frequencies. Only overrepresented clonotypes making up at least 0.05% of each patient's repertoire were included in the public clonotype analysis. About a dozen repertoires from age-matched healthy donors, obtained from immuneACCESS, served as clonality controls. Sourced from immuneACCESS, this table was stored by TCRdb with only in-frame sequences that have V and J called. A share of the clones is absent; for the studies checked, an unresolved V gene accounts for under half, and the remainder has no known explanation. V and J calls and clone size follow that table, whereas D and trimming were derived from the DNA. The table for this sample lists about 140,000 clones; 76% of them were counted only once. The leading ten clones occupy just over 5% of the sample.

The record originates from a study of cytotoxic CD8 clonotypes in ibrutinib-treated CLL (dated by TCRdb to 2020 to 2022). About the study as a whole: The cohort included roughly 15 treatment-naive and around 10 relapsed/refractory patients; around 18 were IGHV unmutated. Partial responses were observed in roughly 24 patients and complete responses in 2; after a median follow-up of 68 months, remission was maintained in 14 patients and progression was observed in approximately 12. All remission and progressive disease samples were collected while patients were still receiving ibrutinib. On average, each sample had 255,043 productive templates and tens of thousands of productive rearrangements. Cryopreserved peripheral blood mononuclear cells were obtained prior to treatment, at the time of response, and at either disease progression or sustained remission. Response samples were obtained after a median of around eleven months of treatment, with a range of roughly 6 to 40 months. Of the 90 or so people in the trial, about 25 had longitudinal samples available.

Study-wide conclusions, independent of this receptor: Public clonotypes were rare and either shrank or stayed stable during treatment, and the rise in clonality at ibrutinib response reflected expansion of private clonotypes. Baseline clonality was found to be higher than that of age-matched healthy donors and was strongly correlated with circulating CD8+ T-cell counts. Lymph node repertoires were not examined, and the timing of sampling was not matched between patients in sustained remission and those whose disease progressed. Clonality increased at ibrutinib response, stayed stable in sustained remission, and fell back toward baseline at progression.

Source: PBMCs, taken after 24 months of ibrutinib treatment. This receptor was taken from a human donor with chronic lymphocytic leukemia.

The CDR3 region has the sequence CAWSVLGESYEQYF. The nucleotide sequence is given as TGTGCCTGGAGTGTACTGGGCGAGTCCTACGAGCAGTACTTC. Recombination connected TRBV30 to TRBJ2-7; confidence is insufficient to name the D gene. As encoded in the germline V gene (reference sequence), CDR1 is GTSNPN while CDR2 is SVGIG. The cysteine opens and the phenylalanine closes a CDR3 of 14 amino acids. Here the CDR3 DNA is all that survives: 42 bases in frame from base 1. V gives up 0 bases and J gives up 1 base, and the segment between their germline ends measures 10 bases.